This T cell receptor beta chain appears in the sequencing data of a study of T cells after posttransplantation cyclophosphamide. The naive gate required viable CD3+CD4+ or CD3+CD8+ cells with CCR7+CD45RA+CD45RO-CD95-CD27+CD28+ phenotype. J gave up 5 bases and V 3 bases, and 8 bases lay outside the gene matches. CDR1 is GTSNPN, CDR2 SVGIG, per germline (reference sequence). The CDR3 is made up of 14 amino acids. The assay was immunoSEQ multiplex PCR, and TCRdb's table has in-frame clones only and misses some. The profile shows roughly 3,400 clones, roughly 96% of them singletons. The chain recombines TRBV30 with TRBJ2-3, with TRBD1 matching 7 bases. Material for sequencing was naive CD8+ T cells sorted from PBMCs. This TCR derives from a woman between 45 and 60 years old in good health and a related stem cell transplant donor. This CDR3 is CAWSRQGGEDTQYF. The CDR3 DNA follows: TGTGCCTGGAGCAGACAGGGCGGCGAAGATACGCAGTATTTT. Based on the CDR3 plus reference TRBV30 and TRBJ2-3, the full variable domain is SQTIHQWPATLVQPVGSPLSLECTVEGTSNPNLYWYRQAAGRGLQLLFYSVGIGQISSEVPQNLSASRPQDRQFILSSKKLLLSDSGFYLCAWSRQGGEDTQYFGPGTRLTVL.